The 24 T cell receptor beta chains below come from one sample, sequenced in a study of technical replicates of blood from a handful of donors (dated by TCRdb to between 2016 and 2019). The library was made by the immunoSEQ multiplex PCR assay. TCRdb stores this immuneACCESS table with in-frame sequences only. Part of the clones is absent; in the studies checked, under half of the shortfall reflects unresolved V genes, and no reason is known for the rest. For this sample there are 55,000 to 80,000 clones; 95% to 98% appear just once. Over 0.15% of the sample is taken by the ten largest. Specimen: T cells isolated from PBMCs. These TCRs come from a human donor in good health.

The chain carries TRBV19 and TRBJ2-1, with D possibly TRBD1 on 5 matching bases. The CDR3 is 12 residues long. Germline lookup yields CDR1 LNHDA and CDR2 SQIVND (reference sequence). Trimming took 6 bases from V and 8 from J, leaving 11 bases between them. The CDR3 DNA is TGTGCCAGTAGGGGGCCCCGCGATGAGCAGTTCTTC. Protein sequence: CASRGPRDEQFF.

CDR3 bases: TGTGCCAGCAGTTACAGACTAGCGGGAACCTACGAGCAGTACTTC. Residues: CASSYRLAGTYEQYF. The chain employs TRBV6-5 and TRBJ2-7; 11 nucleotides align to TRBD2. Germline-derived CDR1 and CDR2 are MNHEY and SVGAGI. J was trimmed by 2 bases and V by 2 bases; bases with no gene match: 2. This CDR3 region has 15 residues.

The CDR3 region has the DNA TGCGCCAGCAGCTCACCGAAGCGGGAGTTCCCCCCCGGGGAGCTGTTTTTT. Translated: CASSSPKREFPPGELFF. This chain uses TRBV5-1 with TRBJ2-2; 8 bases line up with TRBD2. The germline gives CDR1 SGHRS, CDR2 YFSETQ. The J segment lost 6 bases and the V segment lost 3 bases, leaving 13 bases of the junction unmatched. The CDR3 has 17 amino acids.

V usage is TRBV5-1 and J usage is TRBJ1-2; weak D call: TRBD1 (5 bases). Germline V CDR1 and CDR2: SGHRS, YFSETQ. Trimming stripped 0 bases from V and 1 base from J, with 13 bases between. The CDR3 loop spans 16 amino acids. The CDR3 region is CASSLGAGPVNYGYTF. The DNA of the CDR3 is TGCGCCAGCAGCTTGGGTGCGGGGCCGGTTAACTATGGCTACACCTTC.

The chain uses TRBV7-2 and TRBJ2-7, with a weak D call TRBD1 (5 bases). Deletions cut 3 bases from V and 3 bases from J, with 6 bases between. The CDR3 spans 12 residues. Germline V gene lookup returns CDR1 SGHTA and CDR2 FQGNSA. This chain's CDR3 is CASSFRGYEQYF. CDR3 coding DNA: TGTGCCAGCAGCTTTAGGGGCTACGAGCAGTACTTC. The full variable domain, in which reference TRBV7-2 and TRBJ2-7 provide the parts outside the CDR3, is GAGVSQSPSNKVTEKGKDVELRCDPISGHTALYWYRQSLGQGLEFLIYFQGNSAPDKSGLPSDRFSAERTGGSVSTLTIQRTQQEDSAVYLCASSFRGYEQYFGPGTRLTVT.

This clone appeared a single time. This chain links TRBV5-6 with TRBJ2-5; unclear D gene. Germline values: CDR1 SGHDT, CDR2 YYEEEE. Trimming cost V 4 bases and J 2 bases, with 15 bases left between them. The CDR3 runs 15 residues. CDR3 amino acids: CASSLASIKQETQYF. DNA of the CDR3: TGTGCCAGCAGCCTGGCGTCTATTAAACAAGAGACCCAGTACTTC.

The rearrangement links TRBV28 to TRBJ1-5; D is possibly TRBD1 (5 bases). V was shortened by 6 bases and J by 2 bases, with 14 bases between the two germline ends. This CDR3 has 15 residues. Germline CDR1 reads MDHEN; CDR2 reads SYDVKM. The CDR3 DNA follows: TGTGCCAGCAGCTCGTTGGGAGGGGGCAATCAGCCCCAGCATTTT. Translating it yields CASSSLGGGNQPQHF.

The chain is built from TRBV14 and TRBJ2-7; 12 bases map to TRBD2. With V trimmed by 5 bases and J by 7 bases, 6 bases remained unmatched. Germline V gene data show CDR1 as SGHDN and CDR2 as FVKESK. This CDR3 contains 14 residues. The CDR3 nucleotides read TGTGCCAGCAGCTCACTAGCGGGAGGAAAAGAGCAGTACTTC. It translates to CASSSLAGGKEQYF. Complete variable domain (other parts from reference TRBV14 and TRBJ2-7): EAGVTQFPSHSVIEKGQTVTLRCDPISGHDNLYWYRRVMGKEIKFLLHFVKESKQDESGMPNNRFLAERTGGTYSTLKVQPAELEDSGVYFCASSSLAGGKEQYFGPGTRLTVT.

V gene TRBV29-1 combines with J gene TRBJ1-2; D gene ambiguous. The CDR3 length is 13 residues. V was pared by 4 bases and J by 2 bases, with 11 bases between. The germline gives CDR1 SQVTM, CDR2 ANQGSEA. CDR3 in DNA: TGCAGCGTTGCCTCAGGTCCCAACTATGGCTACACCTTC. Its protein product is CSVASGPNYGYTF.

This chain connects TRBV29-1 to TRBJ1-2, with TRBD1 identical over 7 bases. V shed 3 bases, J shed 4 bases, and the junction held 8 bases outside the gene matches. This CDR3 is built from 14 residues. Germline CDR1 is SQVTM and CDR2 is ANQGSEA. This CDR3 reads CSVENRQGGYGYTF. CDR3 coding DNA: TGCAGCGTTGAGAACCGACAGGGAGGCTATGGCTACACCTTC.

The V and J genes are TRBV9 and TRBJ2-3; TRBD2 matches 8 bases. V lost 2 bases and J lost 0; bases outside the gene matches: 2. The CDR3 length is 15 residues. Germline CDR1 SGDLS, CDR2 YYNGEE. The CDR3 bases are TGTGCCAGCAGCGTTGGCGGGGGGAGCACAGATACGCAGTATTTT. Translating gives CASSVGGGSTDTQYF.

The chain uses TRBV2 and TRBJ1-2, with TRBD1 identical over 9 bases. Unmatched junction bases numbered 8, after V lost 11 bases and J lost 4 bases. Germline V gene lookup returns CDR1 SNHLY and CDR2 FYNNEI. The CDR3 is 13 residues long. The DNA for the CDR3 is TGTGCCTCCACAGGGGGCGAAGTCTATGGCTACACCTTC. This sequence encodes CASTGGEVYGYTF.

V is TRBV4-2 and J is TRBJ2-1; D perhaps matches TRBD2 (5 bases). Germline V gene lookup returns CDR1 LGHNA and CDR2 YNFKEQ. Trimming shortened V by 2 bases and J by 6 bases, and 14 bases separated the two germline ends. The CDR3 is 15 amino acids. For the CDR3, the DNA is TGTGCCAGCAGCCAAACGACCTTTCGGGGCAATGAGCAGTTCTTC. It is translated as CASSQTTFRGNEQFF.

This rearrangement joins TRBV6-1 to TRBJ2-7, with a tentative D call TRBD1 (6 bases). V was shortened by 5 bases and J by 6 bases, with 11 bases between the two germline ends. CDR3 length equals 12 residues. The germline CDR1 and CDR2 sequences are MNHNS and SASEGT. The CDR3 is CASSIIRGEQYF. The CDR3 DNA is TGTGCCAGCAGTATCATCAGGGGCGAGCAGTACTTC.

V is TRBV25-1 and J is TRBJ1-5; perhaps TRBD1 as D (5 bases). Deletions cut 4 bases from V and 2 bases from J, with 6 bases between. CDR3 length equals 13 residues. Germline loops: CDR1 MGHDK, CDR2 SYGVNS. The CDR3, as DNA: TGTGCCAGCAGTGGGGGGGGCAATCAGCCCCAGCATTTT. It encodes CASSGGGNQPQHF.

The genes are TRBV27 and TRBJ1-2, with a possible D match to TRBD1 (5 bases). V gave up 4 bases and J gave up 7 bases, with 7 bases separating them. Germline CDR1 is MNHEY and CDR2 is SMNVEV (reference sequence). This CDR3 has 11 amino acids. The CDR3 DNA reads TGTGCCAGCAGTTCGGGGGTTGGCTACACCTTC. Translating gives CASSSGVGYTF.

The rearrangement joins TRBV29-1 to TRBJ1-2; 7 bases map to TRBD1. Germline CDR1 is SQVTM and CDR2 is ANQGSEA. This CDR3 spans 16 amino acids. Trimming at V came to 4 bases and at J to 4 bases, leaving 15 bases not matched to a gene. In nucleotides, the CDR3 is TGCAGCGTTGTTTTTTTTCCGACAGGGACCCGCTATGGCTACACCTTC. It specifies CSVVFFPTGTRYGYTF.

This chain uses TRBV25-1 with TRBJ1-1; no clear D gene. Between the trimmed V and J ends, which lost 7 bases and 3 bases, there was a span of 12 bases. Germline V gene data show CDR1 as MGHDK and CDR2 as SYGVNS. This CDR3 has 13 residues. The CDR3 DNA reads TGTGCCAGCACCGACGGGTGGGACACTGAAGCTTTCTTT. Translating it yields CASTDGWDTEAFF.

This clone was seen a single time. V gene TRBV10-2 combines with J gene TRBJ2-7; 10 bases line up with TRBD2. The CDR3 contains 14 residues. J gave up 2 bases and V 5 bases, and 3 bases lay outside the gene matches. Germline V gene lookup returns CDR1 WSHSY and CDR2 SAAADI. DNA for the CDR3: TGCGCCAGCAGTCCCAGCGGGAGGGCCTACGAGCAGTACTTC. It specifies CASSPSGRAYEQYF.

V usage is TRBV5-1 and J usage is TRBJ2-3; 7 bases line up with TRBD2. Germline V gene data show CDR1 as SGHRS and CDR2 as YFSETQ. Losses at the gene ends were 0 bases for V and 3 bases for J; bases not matched to a gene: 7. The length of the CDR3 is 16 residues. For the CDR3, the DNA is TGCGCCAGCAGCTTGGGTCCGGGGCGGGAGACAGATACGCAGTATTTT. This translates into CASSLGPGRETDTQYF.

This chain links TRBV6-5 with TRBJ2-2, with TRBD1 matching 7 bases. The CDR3 consists of 15 residues. The germline V gene has CDR1 MNHEY and CDR2 SVGAGI. V shed 6 bases and J 3 bases; nucleotides not matched to a gene: 7. The CDR3 DNA reads TGTGCCAGCAGGGAAAGGACAGGTTACACCGGGGAGCTGTTTTTT. Protein: CASRERTGYTGELFF.

The J gene is TRBJ2-3, the V gene TRBV4-1; 7 bases are a match to TRBD2. CDR1 and CDR2 from the germline V gene are MGHRA and YSYEKL. This CDR3 has 16 residues. V lost 2 bases, J lost 0 bases, and 5 bases stayed unmatched. CDR3 amino acids: CASSQTSAASTDTQYF. The CDR3 nucleotides read TGCGCCAGCAGCCAAACTAGCGCCGCTAGCACAGATACGCAGTATTTT.

The J gene is TRBJ1-4, the V gene TRBV7-6, with TRBD1 matching over 7 bases. Looked up from germline, CDR1 is SGHVS and CDR2 is FNYEAQ. This CDR3 is 14 amino acids long. V trimming: 6 bases; J trimming: 8 bases; junction bases outside the gene matches: 9. DNA for the CDR3: TGTGCCAGCAGTTTGACAGGGATGGGGGAAAAACTGTTTTTT. Amino acid sequence: CASSLTGMGEKLFF.

The chain combines TRBV28 with TRBJ2-6; D remains unclear. Germline CDR1 reads MDHEN; CDR2 reads SYDVKM. Trimming removed 3 bases from V and 0 bases from J, with 24 bases in between. The CDR3 extends over 21 amino acids. The CDR3: CASSLFLMFGRTRSGANVLTF. CDR3 sequence (DNA): TGTGCCAGCAGTTTGTTTCTGATGTTTGGCAGAACCCGCTCTGGGGCCAACGTCCTGACTTTC.